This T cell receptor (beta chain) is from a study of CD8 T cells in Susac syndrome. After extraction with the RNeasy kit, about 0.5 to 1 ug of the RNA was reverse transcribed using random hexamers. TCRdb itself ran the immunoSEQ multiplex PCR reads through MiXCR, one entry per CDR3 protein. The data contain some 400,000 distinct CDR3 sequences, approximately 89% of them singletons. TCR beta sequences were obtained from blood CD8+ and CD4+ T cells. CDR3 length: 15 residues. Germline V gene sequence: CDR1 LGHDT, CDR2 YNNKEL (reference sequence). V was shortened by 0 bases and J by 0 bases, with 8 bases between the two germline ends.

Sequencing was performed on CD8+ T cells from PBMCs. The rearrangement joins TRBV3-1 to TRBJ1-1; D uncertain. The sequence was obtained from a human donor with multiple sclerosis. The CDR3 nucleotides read TGTGCCAGCAGCCAAGAAGCGGTTATGAACACTGAAGCTTTCTTT. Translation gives CASSQEAVMNTEAFF.